This TCR beta chain was retrieved from a study of blood T cell repertoires in COVID-19. Study-level information: From the United States, Italy and Spain came samples of acute and convalescent COVID-19.

This clone has just one count. This CDR3 has 13 amino acids. CDR1 and CDR2 from the germline V gene are SEHNR and FQNEAQ (reference sequence). The V gene lost 1 base and the J gene lost 3 bases, with 7 bases spanning the gap. In the study's own analysis: Reference gene primer amplification gave nucleated cell count estimates. Assay used: immunoSEQ multiplex PCR; TCRdb lists only in-frame clones, some missing. V and J calls and clone size are copied from that table; D and trimming were computed from the DNA. Here the sample spans approximately 250,000 clones, 70% to 90% being singletons. Input material: peripheral blood. This clonotype originated in a man younger than 35 with active or convalescent COVID-19. The genes are TRBV7-9 and TRBJ2-7, with D maybe TRBD1 (6 bases). For the CDR3, the DNA is TGTGCCAGCAGCTTAGTGGACAGCTACGAGCAGTACTTC. This codes for CASSLVDSYEQYF. Drawing the rest from reference TRBV7-9 and TRBJ2-7, the complete variable domain is DTGVSQNPRHKITKRGQNVTFRCDPISEHNRLYWYRQTLGQGPEFLTYFQNEAQLEKSRLLSDRFSAERPKGSFSTLEIQRTEQGDSAMYLCASSLVDSYEQYFGPGTRLTVT.